A single sample is the source of the 9 T cell receptor beta chains below, sequenced in a study of T cells in narcolepsy. The method was immunoSEQ multiplex PCR; TCRdb's version includes in-frame clones alone and lacks a portion of them. The data show about 30,000 clones, roughly 82% seen once. The specimen was CD45RA- memory CD4+ T cells from PBMCs. All receptors derive from a human donor with narcolepsy.

This sequence joins TRBV14 and TRBJ2-7; the D gene could be TRBD1 or TRBD2 (5 bases each). Germline CDR1 SGHDN, CDR2 FVKESK. Trimming removed 5 bases at V and 4 bases at J, with 12 bases between. This CDR3 has 13 amino acids. The DNA of the CDR3 is TGTGCCAGCAGCGCCGGGACCTTTTACGAGCAGTACTTC. Amino acid sequence: CASSAGTFYEQYF.

The V gene is TRBV5-4, the J gene TRBJ2-5; the match to TRBD1 covers 9 bases. The CDR3 has 16 residues. V lost 6 bases, J lost 4 bases, and 13 bases stayed unmatched. Germline loops: CDR1 SGHNT, CDR2 YYREEE (reference sequence). This CDR3 reads CASNRDRERRGETQYF. The CDR3 DNA is TGTGCCAGCAACCGGGACAGGGAAAGGAGGGGAGAGACCCAGTACTTC.

The chain combines TRBV10-3 with TRBJ2-3, with 9 bases that match TRBD1. Trimming took 0 bases from V and 3 from J; bases not matched to a gene: 4. The length of the CDR3 is 16 residues. CDR1 is ENHRY and CDR2 is SYGVKD in the germline V gene. The DNA for the CDR3 is TGTGCCATCAGTGAGTCCGGGACAGGGTCTACAGATACGCAGTATTTT. Amino acids: CAISESGTGSTDTQYF.

This sequence joins TRBV30 and TRBJ2-5; D might be TRBD2 (5 bases). The CDR3 totals 13 residues. The germline V gene has CDR1 GTSNPN and CDR2 SVGIG (reference sequence). Trimming cost V 2 bases and J 4 bases, with 11 bases left between them. The chain's CDR3 is CAWSREGRETQYF. The CDR3 nucleotides read TGTGCCTGGAGTCGCGAAGGGAGAGAGACCCAGTACTTC. The whole variable domain, remainder taken from reference TRBV30 and TRBJ2-5, is SQTIHQWPATLVQPVGSPLSLECTVEGTSNPNLYWYRQAAGRGLQLLFYSVGIGQISSEVPQNLSASRPQDRQFILSSKKLLLSDSGFYLCAWSREGRETQYFGPGTRLLVL.

DNA for the CDR3: TGTGCCAGCAGCGAGAGGGAGGGATCGGGGGCAGATACGCAGTATTTT. It encodes CASSEREGSGADTQYF. The chain employs TRBV9 and TRBJ2-3; 7 bases agree with TRBD2. CDR1 is SGDLS and CDR2 is YYNGEE in the germline V gene. V lost 3 bases, J lost 4 bases, and 11 bases stayed unmatched. This CDR3 spans 16 amino acids.

This chain links TRBV7-2 with TRBJ1-2, with D possibly TRBD1 on 5 matching bases. From germline, CDR1 is SGHTA and CDR2 FQGNSA. The CDR3 loop spans 15 amino acids. Trimming left V 7 bases short and J 2 bases short, with 17 bases between. DNA for the CDR3: TGTGCCAGCACCCCGGGGGGGGTACGGAACTATGGCTACACCTTC. It specifies CASTPGGVRNYGYTF.

This chain uses TRBV14 with TRBJ1-1, with a tentative D call TRBD1 (5 bases). With 4 bases removed from V and 5 bases from J, the gap between germline ends came to 14 bases. The CDR3 sequence is 14 residues long. Per germline, CDR1 SGHDN and CDR2 FVKESK. CDR3: CASSRGQSWTEAFF. In DNA, the CDR3 is TGTGCCAGCAGCCGGGGCCAATCGTGGACTGAAGCTTTCTTT. The entire variable domain, with the rest obtained from reference TRBV14 and TRBJ1-1, is as follows: EAGVTQFPSHSVIEKGQTVTLRCDPISGHDNLYWYRRVMGKEIKFLLHFVKESKQDESGMPNNRFLAERTGGTYSTLKVQPAELEDSGVYFCASSRGQSWTEAFFGQGTRLTVV.

This clone came up a few times. The chain couples TRBV5-4 to TRBJ1-1, with 7 bases aligning to TRBD1. The V gene end was trimmed by 3 bases and the J gene end by 5 bases; junction bases not matched to a gene: 4. This CDR3 comprises 13 residues. Germline lookup yields CDR1 SGHNT and CDR2 YYREEE (reference sequence). DNA for the CDR3: TGTGCCAGCAGCTCCGACAGGGATACTGAAGCTTTCTTT. It specifies CASSSDRDTEAFF. Variable domain in full (rest from reference TRBV5-4 and TRBJ1-1): ETGVTQSPTHLIKTRGQQVTLRCSSQSGHNTVSWYQQALGQGPQFIFQYYREEENGRGNFPPRFSGLQFPNYSSELNVNALELDDSALYLCASSSDRDTEAFFGQGTRLTVV.

The sample holds a few counts of this clone. The chain is built from TRBV10-2 and TRBJ2-1; D is possibly TRBD2 (6 bases). CDR3 size: 11 residues. Germline CDR1 is WSHSY and CDR2 is SAAADI. V was shortened by 6 bases and J by 6 bases, with 6 bases between the two germline ends. The CDR3 DNA is TGCGCCAGCAGCGGGGGCAATGAGCAGTTCTTC. Amino acid sequence: CASSGGNEQFF.